The clone carrying this TCR beta chain was recorded only once. Its cognate antigen is unknown. The study assayed 75,000 to 100,000 TCR templates per sample. TCRdb's copy holds only in-frame clones and misses some; the assay was immunoSEQ multiplex PCR. This sample has 94,000 or so clones; under 95% occur once, and the top ten carry around 6.5%. V was shortened by 5 bases and J by 0 bases, with 20 bases between the two germline ends. CDR3 length: 17 amino acids. Germline V gives CDR1 MNHEY, CDR2 SMNVEV (reference sequence). The data were taken from a study of siplizumab effects on memory and regulatory T cells. Study-wide findings and caveats: Most alloreactive clones went unmapped to unstimulated subsets; only a minor fraction mapped. A major contribution to the alloresponse seemed to be made by naive T cells, which seemed more diverse than memory cells.

The chain uses TRBV27 and TRBJ2-7, with D possibly being TRBD2 (7 bases). This clonotype originated in a human donor in good health. Sequencing was done on a sample of CD8+ T cells sorted from blood. CDR3 in DNA: TGTGCCAGCAGTGCGGGGGAGGACAGAAATCACTCCTACGAGCAGTACTTC. Protein sequence: CASSAGEDRNHSYEQYF.